These T cell receptor beta chains were read from a single sample in a study of blood T cells in healthy people across ages. TCRdb itself ran the 5' RACE reads through MiXCR, one entry per CDR3 protein. Of some 730,000 distinct CDR3 sequences listed, about a fifth are singletons. Sequenced material: blood. The receptors were sampled from a man between 65 and 85 years old in good health. CDR3s include the opening cysteine and the closing phenylalanine or tryptophan. D genes are given only for firm matches. The size entry is marked missing in some rows and otherwise reads once, few, many or a size class.

clone_size: few; cdr3_length: 11; v_call: TRBV29-1; j_call: TRBJ1-1; d_call: TRBD1; cdr3_aa: CSGDRETEAFF; cdr3_nt: TGCAGCGGAGACAGGGAGACTGAAGCTTTCTTT
clone_size: .; cdr3_length: 14; v_call: TRBV19; j_call: TRBJ2-7; d_call: .; cdr3_aa: CASSGQKSSYEQYF; cdr3_nt: TGTGCCAGTAGTGGGCAGAAGAGCTCCTACGAGCAGTACTTC
clone_size: few; cdr3_length: 15; v_call: TRBV5-1; j_call: TRBJ2-3; d_call: .; cdr3_aa: CASSARGFSTDTQYF; cdr3_nt: TGCGCCAGCAGCGCACGGGGTTTTAGCACAGATACGCAGTATTTT
clone_size: once; cdr3_length: 14; v_call: TRBV12-3/TRBV12-4; j_call: TRBJ1-3; d_call: .; cdr3_aa: CASSLGSTGNAIYF; cdr3_nt: TGTGCCAGCAGTTTAGGATCAACTGGAAACGCCATATATTTT
clone_size: .; cdr3_length: 12; v_call: TRBV2; j_call: TRBJ2-5; d_call: .; cdr3_aa: CASSEFRETQYF; cdr3_nt: TGTGCCAGCAGTGAATTTCGAGAGACCCAGTACTTC
clone_size: few; cdr3_length: 12; v_call: TRBV11-2; j_call: TRBJ2-5; d_call: .; cdr3_aa: CASNLGAETQYF; cdr3_nt: TGTGCCAGCAACCTGGGGGCGGAGACCCAGTACTTC
clone_size: few; cdr3_length: 13; v_call: TRBV18; j_call: TRBJ2-5; d_call: .; cdr3_aa: CASSPPPGPSLYF; cdr3_nt: TGTGCCAGCTCACCACCTCCAGGACCGTCATTGTACTTC
clone_size: .; cdr3_length: 12; v_call: TRBV2; j_call: TRBJ2-1; d_call: .; cdr3_aa: CASSDDLGEQFF; cdr3_nt: TGTGCCAGCAGTGACGACCTAGGTGAGCAGTTCTTC
clone_size: .; cdr3_length: 13; v_call: TRBV20-1; j_call: TRBJ2-1; d_call: .; cdr3_aa: CSAQDSESDEQFF; cdr3_nt: TGCAGTGCCCAAGACTCGGAGAGCGATGAGCAGTTCTTC
clone_size: .; cdr3_length: 15; v_call: TRBV12-3/TRBV12-4; j_call: TRBJ2-3; d_call: TRBD2; cdr3_aa: CASRPSGRSTDTQYF; cdr3_nt: TGTGCCAGCAGGCCTAGCGGGAGAAGTACAGATACGCAGTATTTT
clone_size: .; cdr3_length: 14; v_call: TRBV5-5; j_call: TRBJ2-6; d_call: .; cdr3_aa: CASNSNSGANVLTF; cdr3_nt: TGTGCCAGCAACAGCAACTCTGGGGCCAACGTCCTGACTTTC